The 16 T cell receptor beta chains below were found in one sample sequenced in a study of control samples from healthy donors and cancer patients. Using immunoSEQ multiplex PCR, the repertoire was profiled, and TCRdb retains in-frame clones only, with some absent. The sample has 84,000 or so clones, roughly 91% seen once. The source material was blood. These receptors all stem from a man aged 50-60 years in good health.

The gene calls are TRBV14 and TRBJ1-4, with unresolved D. There are 13 residues in the CDR3. Trimming removed 2 bases at V and 8 bases at J, with 9 bases between. From germline, CDR1 is SGHDN and CDR2 FVKESK. The CDR3 region has the DNA TGTGCCAGCAGCCAACGACTCAGGGAAAAACTGTTTTTT. Amino acid sequence: CASSQRLREKLFF.

The chain joins TRBV5-6 to TRBJ1-6, with 8 bases lining up with TRBD1. The germline V gene encodes CDR1 SGHDT and CDR2 YYEEEE. V shed 4 bases and J 2 bases; nucleotides not matched to a gene: 5. The CDR3 has 16 residues. CDR3 protein: CASSIDRGPYNSPLHF. DNA of the CDR3: TGTGCCAGCAGCATTGACAGGGGTCCCTATAATTCACCCCTCCACTTT.

In DNA, the CDR3 is TGTGCCAGCAGCCAGGATTCCTTTGGGGGGCTGGAGACCCAGTACTTC. Its translation: CASSQDSFGGLETQYF. The V call is TRBV3-1 (or the pseudogene TRBV3-2), the J call TRBJ2-5; the D gene could be TRBD1 or TRBD2 (6 bases each). Germline V CDR1 and CDR2: LGHDT, YNNKEL (reference sequence). The CDR3 totals 16 residues. The V end lost 3 bases, the J end lost 5 bases, and 19 bases lay between the germline ends.

The chain couples TRBV9 to TRBJ1-6, with 8 nucleotides matching TRBD1. The J segment lost 10 bases and the V segment lost 0 bases, leaving 6 bases of the junction unmatched. CDR1 and CDR2 (germline): SGDLS, YYNGEE. The CDR3 consists of 15 residues. The CDR3 loop is CASSVGYQGASPLHF. The CDR3 DNA is TGTGCCAGCAGCGTAGGGTACCAGGGGGCGTCACCCCTCCACTTT.

The J gene is TRBJ1-2, the V gene TRBV30; D call uncertain. CDR1 and CDR2 from the germline V gene are GTSNPN and SVGIG (reference sequence). The CDR3 spans 11 residues. V was cut by 0 bases and J by 6 bases, with 5 bases left in between. CDR3 nucleotides: TGTGCCTGGAGTGTAAACGATGGCTACACCTTC. It translates to CAWSVNDGYTF.

The chain joins TRBV3-1 (or the pseudogene TRBV3-2) to TRBJ2-5, with a possible D match to TRBD2 (5 bases). V lost 0 bases to trimming and J lost 0 bases, with 11 bases between them. Germline CDR1 is LGHDT and CDR2 is YNNKEL (reference sequence). This CDR3 region has 16 residues. As DNA, the CDR3 is TGTGCCAGCAGCCAAGATCTCGGGAAGTACCAAGAGACCCAGTACTTC. Translation gives CASSQDLGKYQETQYF.

This clone appeared a single time. The chain uses TRBV6-2 or TRBV6-3 and TRBJ2-7, with TRBD1 identical over 8 bases. Germline trimming cut 5 bases from V and 10 bases from J; bases unmatched to any gene: 7. The germline V gene encodes CDR1 MNHEY and CDR2 SVGEGT. The CDR3 has 12 amino acids. CDR3 sequence (DNA): TGTGCCAGCAGTCTTGACAGGGGTGGACAGTACTTC. This gives the protein CASSLDRGGQYF.

The rearrangement links TRBV25-1 to TRBJ1-2; D gene unclear. This CDR3 comprises 14 residues. Looked up from germline, CDR1 is MGHDK and CDR2 is SYGVNS. Trimming took 0 bases from V and 4 from J, leaving 9 bases between them. The CDR3 here is CASSEYLGTYGYTF. For the CDR3, the DNA is TGTGCCAGCAGTGAATATTTGGGTACCTATGGCTACACCTTC.

This chain connects TRBV7-9 to TRBJ1-1; D possibly corresponds to TRBD1 (6 bases). CDR3 length: 17 residues. The V end lost 5 bases, the J end lost 0 bases, and 19 bases lay between the germline ends. Germline values: CDR1 SEHNR, CDR2 FQNEAQ (reference sequence). In DNA, the CDR3 is TGTGCCAGCAGCCCACATAGGGGGAGCTTCATGAACACTGAAGCTTTCTTT. Its translation: CASSPHRGSFMNTEAFF.

The chain recombines TRBV20-1 with TRBJ1-1, with a tentative D call TRBD1 (5 bases). Trimming removed 0 bases from V and 11 bases from J, with 10 bases in between. This CDR3 is 11 amino acids long. Germline CDR1 DFQATT, CDR2 SNEGSKA (reference sequence). The CDR3 sequence is CSAREVGDAFF. CDR3 nucleotide sequence: TGCAGTGCTAGAGAGGTAGGGGACGCTTTCTTT.

This chain connects TRBV29-1 to TRBJ1-1, with 7 bases lining up with TRBD1. The CDR3 spans 14 residues. V lost 5 bases, J lost 5 bases, and 11 bases stayed unmatched. Germline V gives CDR1 SQVTM, CDR2 ANQGSEA. The CDR3 sequence: CSVSFWTGRTEAFF. CDR3 nucleotides: TGCAGCGTTTCTTTTTGGACAGGAAGGACTGAAGCTTTCTTT. Supplemented by reference TRBV29-1 and TRBJ1-1, the full variable domain reads SAVISQKPSRDICQRGTSLTIQCQVDSQVTMMFWYRQQPGQSLTLIATANQGSEATYESGFVIDKFPISRPNLTFSTLTVSNMSPEDSSIYLCSVSFWTGRTEAFFGQGTRLTVV.

A few counts support this clone. V is TRBV5-6 and J is TRBJ1-1; no definite D call. Germline V CDR1 and CDR2: SGHDT, YYEEEE. The CDR3 length is 13 residues. V shed 4 bases and J shed 0 bases, with 7 bases lying between them. CDR3 sequence reads: CASSISMNTEAFF. CDR3 DNA sequence: TGTGCCAGCAGCATCAGCATGAACACTGAAGCTTTCTTT. The complete variable domain, with remaining parts taken from reference TRBV5-6 and TRBJ1-1, reads DAGVTQSPTHLIKTRGQQVTLRCSPKSGHDTVSWYQQALGQGPQFIFQYYEEEERQRGNFPDRFSGHQFPNYSSELNVNALLLGDSALYLCASSISMNTEAFFGQGTRLTVV.

This clone has more than one count but fewer than ten. A junction boundary mismatches the germline segment, possibly from a read error. The J gene is TRBJ2-5, the V gene TRBV24-1; D is ambiguous. CDR3 length: 8 residues. The germline gives CDR1 KGHDR, CDR2 SFDVKD. CDR3 sequence reads: CATSDRDF. CDR3 nucleotides: TGTGCCACCAGTGATCGGGACTTC.

The rearrangement uses TRBV27 and TRBJ2-5; TRBD2 is a possible D gene (5 bases). Germline lookup yields CDR1 MNHEY and CDR2 SMNVEV (reference sequence). The V gene lost 6 bases and the J gene lost 2 bases, with 10 bases spanning the gap. This CDR3 is built from 13 residues. The CDR3 loop is CASRRGYQETQYF. The CDR3 DNA reads TGTGCCAGCAGAAGAGGGTATCAAGAGACCCAGTACTTC.

The rearrangement uses TRBV5-1 and TRBJ2-2; 9 bases fit TRBD2. Germline CDR1 reads SGHRS; CDR2 reads YFSETQ. After removal of 5 bases from V and 3 bases from J, the junction contained 5 bases not matched to a gene. The CDR3 runs to 15 residues. The CDR3 DNA is TGCGCCAGCAGTTGGCGGGGGGGCGACACCGGGGAGCTGTTTTTT. Amino acid sequence: CASSWRGGDTGELFF.

This clone was found once. The rearrangement links TRBV19 to TRBJ1-1, with 7 bases matching TRBD1. Germline lookup yields CDR1 LNHDA and CDR2 SQIVND (reference sequence). This CDR3 region has 12 residues. The ends lost 4 bases at V and 11 bases at J; junction bases unmatched: 7. CDR3 coding DNA: TGTGCCAGTAGTAACCGACAGGGATGGGCTTTCTTT. Its protein product is CASSNRQGWAFF.